The 23 T cell receptor beta chains in this list originate from one sample, sequenced in a study of shared clonotypes between healthy human individuals. Assay used: immunoSEQ multiplex PCR; TCRdb lists only in-frame clones, some missing. The table shows roughly 2.6 million clones, with around 90% occurring only once. Specimen: naive CD4+ T cells sorted from blood. Subset denoted: CD45RA+ positively selected. All receptors come from a young man in good health.

The chain combines TRBV5-1 with TRBJ1-1; possible D gene TRBD1, 5 bases. CDR1 is SGHRS, CDR2 YFSETQ, per germline. The CDR3 runs to 13 residues. The V gene lost 4 bases and the J gene lost 7 bases, with 14 bases spanning the gap. This CDR3 reads CASSLRWGGEAFF. CDR3 in DNA: TGCGCCAGCAGCCTCCGGTGGGGGGGTGAAGCTTTCTTT.

This rearrangement joins TRBV6-1 to TRBJ2-2; 8 nucleotides align to TRBD1. Germline lookup yields CDR1 MNHNS and CDR2 SASEGT. V shed 7 bases and J 3 bases; nucleotides not matched to a gene: 4. The CDR3 has 14 residues. Here the CDR3 DNA reads TGTGCCAGCACAGGACAGGGCTACACCGGGGAGCTGTTTTTT. This gives the protein CASTGQGYTGELFF.

V is TRBV5-6 and J is TRBJ2-7; D is possibly TRBD1 or TRBD2 (5 bases each). The germline gives CDR1 SGHDT, CDR2 YYEEEE. The length of the CDR3 is 15 residues. V was trimmed by 2 bases and J by 2 bases, leaving 14 bases between them. In DNA, the CDR3 is TGTGCCAGCAGCTTAAGTAGGGGACCTACCTACGAGCAGTACTTC. The encoded protein is CASSLSRGPTYEQYF. Using reference TRBV5-6 and TRBJ2-7 for the parts outside the CDR3, the full variable domain is DAGVTQSPTHLIKTRGQQVTLRCSPKSGHDTVSWYQQALGQGPQFIFQYYEEEERQRGNFPDRFSGHQFPNYSSELNVNALLLGDSALYLCASSLSRGPTYEQYFGPGTRLTVT.

The chain combines TRBV7-2 with TRBJ1-1; TRBD1 might be the D (6 bases). This CDR3 is 15 amino acids long. V shed 4 bases and J shed 6 bases, with 18 bases lying between them. Germline V gene lookup returns CDR1 SGHTA and CDR2 FQGNSA. CDR3 amino acids: CASSYDTGTPAEAFF. The CDR3 DNA is TGTGCCAGCAGCTACGACACAGGGACACCCGCTGAAGCTTTCTTT.

This clone was seen only once. The chain couples TRBV5-1 to TRBJ1-1; no definite D call. This CDR3 is built from 14 residues. In germline, CDR1 is SGHRS, CDR2 YFSETQ. The V end was cut by 5 bases, the J end by 1 base, with 12 bases between. The CDR3 DNA follows: TGCGCCAGCAGTTCCGACGGTTCGAACACTGAAGCTTTCTTT. Its translation is CASSSDGSNTEAFF. The full variable domain, rest sourced from reference TRBV5-1 and TRBJ1-1, is KAGVTQTPRYLIKTRGQQVTLSCSPISGHRSVSWYQQTPGQGLQFLFEYFSETQRNKGNFPGRFSGRQFSNSRSEMNVSTLELGDSALYLCASSSDGSNTEAFFGQGTRLTVV.

J is TRBJ2-5 and V is TRBV7-6, with TRBD2 matching over 10 bases. CDR3 length: 16 residues. CDR1 and CDR2 (germline): SGHVS, FNYEAQ. The ends lost 2 bases at V and 1 base at J; junction bases unmatched: 4. The CDR3 spells CASSLNGLAAQETQYF. The DNA for the CDR3 is TGTGCCAGCAGCTTAAACGGACTAGCGGCCCAAGAGACCCAGTACTTC. The variable domain in full, completed from reference TRBV7-6 and TRBJ2-5, reads GAGVSQSPRYKVTKRGQDVALRCDPISGHVSLYWYRQALGQGPEFLTYFNYEAQQDKSGLPNDRFSAERPEGSISTLTIQRTEQRDSAMYRCASSLNGLAAQETQYFGPGTRLLVL.

This sequence joins TRBV7-2 and TRBJ2-1; TRBD2 aligns across 10 bases. This CDR3 is built from 12 residues. The V and J ends lost 6 bases and 16 bases, in that order; junction bases with no gene match: 9. CDR1 and CDR2 (germline): SGHTA, FQGNSA. Here the CDR3 reads CASSSSGSAPFF. The CDR3 coding sequence is TGTGCCAGCAGTTCTAGCGGGAGCGCTCCTTTCTTC.

The chain links TRBV19 to TRBJ2-5, with 8 bases that match TRBD1. Trimming cost V 5 bases and J 3 bases; bases outside gene matches: 8. The CDR3 contains 15 residues. Germline assignment: CDR1 LNHDA and CDR2 SQIVND (reference sequence). The CDR3 sequence: CASSVYGTGKETQYF. In nucleotides, the CDR3 is TGTGCCAGTAGTGTTTACGGGACAGGTAAAGAGACCCAGTACTTC.

The V call is TRBV5-1, the J call TRBJ2-4; perhaps TRBD2 as D (6 bases). The germline V gene encodes CDR1 SGHRS and CDR2 YFSETQ. Trimming cost V 0 bases and J 6 bases, with 10 bases left between them. The CDR3 covers 14 residues. The CDR3 region has the DNA TGCGCCAGCAGCTTGGGGACCGGGGGAAACATTCAGTACTTC. It yields the protein CASSLGTGGNIQYF.

The V and J genes are TRBV5-6 and TRBJ2-7; D gene unclear. Germline V gene data show CDR1 as SGHDT and CDR2 as YYEEEE. This CDR3 is built from 16 residues. Trimming took off 1 base at V and 6 bases at J, with 20 bases between the two ends. The CDR3 here is CASSLKPGSTTSEQYF. DNA for the CDR3: TGTGCCAGCAGCTTGAAGCCGGGCAGTACGACCTCCGAGCAGTACTTC.

The rearrangement joins TRBV5-1 to TRBJ2-1; no clear D. The CDR3 extends over 14 amino acids. CDR1 is SGHRS and CDR2 is YFSETQ in the germline V gene. The V gene lost 4 bases and the J gene lost 3 bases, with 11 bases spanning the gap. In DNA form, the CDR3 reads TGCGCCAGCAGCGCGGCCGCGGACTACAATGAGCAGTTCTTC. It codes for CASSAAADYNEQFF.

The V gene is TRBV25-1, the J gene TRBJ2-1; no firm D call. The CDR3 is 14 residues long. Trimming shortened V by 3 bases and J by 4 bases, and 10 bases separated the two germline ends. In germline, CDR1 is MGHDK, CDR2 SYGVNS. This CDR3 is CASSEALLYNEQFF. The CDR3 DNA follows: TGTGCCAGCAGTGAGGCCTTACTTTACAATGAGCAGTTCTTC.

The rearrangement uses TRBV5-1 and TRBJ2-5; 10 bases are a match to TRBD1. CDR1 SGHRS and CDR2 YFSETQ come from the germline V gene. The V and J ends lost 4 bases and 6 bases, in that order; junction bases with no gene match: 9. The CDR3 is 15 amino acids. This CDR3 is CASSRTGTGAKTQYF. The CDR3 region has the DNA TGCGCCAGCAGCAGAACCGGGACAGGGGCGAAGACCCAGTACTTC.

The chain carries TRBV12-5 and TRBJ2-7, with TRBD1 identical over 11 bases. This CDR3 has 16 amino acids. The germline gives CDR1 LGHNT, CDR2 FRNRAP. J was trimmed by 5 bases and V by 0 bases; bases with no gene match: 6. The CDR3 nucleotides are TGTGCTAGTGGTTTGGTACTCGGGACAGGGGGAAACGAGCAGTACTTC. Its translation is CASGLVLGTGGNEQYF.

This clone occurred once. The CDR3, as DNA: TGTGCCAGCAGTGCGGACACACTGGGGGCCAATGAGCAGTTCTTC. Protein product: CASSADTLGANEQFF. V and J are TRBV6-4 and TRBJ2-1, with D possibly TRBD1 on 6 matching bases. This CDR3 is built from 15 residues. V was trimmed by 4 bases and J by 6 bases, leaving 16 bases between them. Germline-derived CDR1 and CDR2 are MRHNA and SNTAGT.

CDR3 amino acids: CASLRTVEQYF. CDR3 DNA: TGTGCCAGCCTCAGGACAGTCGAGCAGTACTTC. The gene calls are TRBV2 and TRBJ2-5, with D maybe TRBD1 (6 bases). The J call may be in error: the DNA end matches TRBJ2-7 better. Germline V gives CDR1 SNHLY, CDR2 FYNNEI. This CDR3 spans 11 amino acids.

J is TRBJ1-2 and V is TRBV7-9; D gene ambiguous. V gave up 6 bases and J gave up 0 bases, with 14 bases separating them. Per the germline V gene, CDR1 is SEHNR and CDR2 is FQNEAQ (reference sequence). The CDR3 has 15 amino acids. DNA of the CDR3: TGTGCCAGCAGTTACGCGGGTAATTCTAACTATGGCTACACCTTC. Translated: CASSYAGNSNYGYTF. Full variable domain (missing parts from reference TRBV7-9 and TRBJ1-2): DTGVSQNPRHKITKRGQNVTFRCDPISEHNRLYWYRQTLGQGPEFLTYFQNEAQLEKSRLLSDRFSAERPKGSFSTLEIQRTEQGDSAMYLCASSYAGNSNYGYTFGSGTRLTVV.

The chain combines TRBV2 with TRBJ2-2, with 9 bases lining up with TRBD1. V dropped 9 bases and J dropped 3; count of bases not matched to a gene: 17. The CDR3 is 18 residues long. Per the germline V gene, CDR1 is SNHLY and CDR2 is FYNNEI. The CDR3 protein is CARSIDATGGLDTGELFF. The CDR3, as DNA: TGTGCCAGGTCGATAGACGCTACAGGGGGCCTCGACACCGGGGAGCTGTTTTTT. Filled out from reference TRBV2 and TRBJ2-2, the complete variable domain reads EPEVTQTPSHQVTQMGQEVILRCVPISNHLYFYWYRQILGQKVEFLVSFYNNEISEKSEIFDDQFSVERPDGSNFTLKIRSTKLEDSAMYFCARSIDATGGLDTGELFFGEGSRLTVL.

The chain couples TRBV27 to TRBJ2-7; D possibly uses TRBD1 or TRBD2 (7 bases each). This CDR3 has 14 residues. CDR1 and CDR2 from the germline V gene are MNHEY and SMNVEV (reference sequence). Trimming removed 6 bases from V and 2 bases from J, with 14 bases in between. This CDR3 reads CASRPRGGTYEQYF. The CDR3 DNA sequence: TGTGCCAGCAGACCCAGGGGGGGGACCTACGAGCAGTACTTC.

The J gene is TRBJ1-1, the V gene TRBV7-2; tentative D call: TRBD1 (6 bases). Trimming left V 5 bases short and J 1 base short, with 17 bases between. Germline values: CDR1 SGHTA, CDR2 FQGNSA. CDR3 length: 16 residues. Written as DNA, the CDR3 is TGTGCCAGCAGCCCCGATAGGGGGGGCAGGAACACTGAAGCTTTCTTT. This translates into CASSPDRGGRNTEAFF. The complete variable domain, with remaining parts taken from reference TRBV7-2 and TRBJ1-1, reads GAGVSQSPSNKVTEKGKDVELRCDPISGHTALYWYRQSLGQGLEFLIYFQGNSAPDKSGLPSDRFSAERTGGSVSTLTIQRTQQEDSAVYLCASSPDRGGRNTEAFFGQGTRLTVV.

The rearrangement joins TRBV5-6 to TRBJ2-2, with 10 bases identical to TRBD1. CDR1 and CDR2 (germline): SGHDT, YYEEEE. The CDR3 contains 16 residues. Germline trimming cut 0 bases from V and 6 bases from J; bases unmatched to any gene: 5. The CDR3 sequence is CASSLAGQGYAGELFF. CDR3 in DNA: TGTGCCAGCAGCTTGGCGGGACAGGGGTATGCCGGGGAGCTGTTTTTT.

The chain combines TRBV5-6 with TRBJ2-7, with TRBD1 matching 7 bases. The CDR3 totals 14 residues. V lost 0 bases, J lost 3 bases, and 3 bases stayed unmatched. Germline V lookup: CDR1 SGHDT, CDR2 YYEEEE. In nucleotides, the CDR3 is TGTGCCAGCAGCTTGGAGGCAGGGGGCTACGAGCAGTACTTC. The encoded protein is CASSLEAGGYEQYF.

The chain is built from TRBV5-1 and TRBJ2-7; D ambiguous. Between the trimmed V and J ends, which lost 4 bases and 3 bases, there was a span of 17 bases. Germline loops: CDR1 SGHRS, CDR2 YFSETQ. There are 15 residues in the CDR3. The CDR3: CASSLLAGWNYEQYF. As DNA, the CDR3 is TGCGCCAGCAGCCTGCTGGCCGGATGGAACTACGAGCAGTACTTC.